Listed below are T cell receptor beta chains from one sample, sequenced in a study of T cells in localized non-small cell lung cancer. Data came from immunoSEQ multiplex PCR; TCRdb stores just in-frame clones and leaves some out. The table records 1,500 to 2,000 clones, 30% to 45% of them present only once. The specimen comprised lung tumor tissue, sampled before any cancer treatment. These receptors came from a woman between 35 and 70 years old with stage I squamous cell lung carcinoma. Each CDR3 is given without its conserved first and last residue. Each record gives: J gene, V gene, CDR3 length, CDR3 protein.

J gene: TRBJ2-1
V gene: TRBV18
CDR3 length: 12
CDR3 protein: ASIRDSSYNEQF

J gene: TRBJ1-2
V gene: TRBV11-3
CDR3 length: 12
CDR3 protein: ASSPVGGVYGYT

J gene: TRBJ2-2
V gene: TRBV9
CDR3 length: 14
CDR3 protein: ASSEGLGRNTGELF

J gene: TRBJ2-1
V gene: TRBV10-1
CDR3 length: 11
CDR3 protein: ASSESRATEQF

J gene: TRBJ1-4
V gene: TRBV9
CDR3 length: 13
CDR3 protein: ASSEDPAFNEKLF

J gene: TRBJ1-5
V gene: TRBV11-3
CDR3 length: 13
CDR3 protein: ASSSAGGPNQPQH

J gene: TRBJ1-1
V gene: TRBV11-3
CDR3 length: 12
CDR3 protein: ASSLGRGNTEAF

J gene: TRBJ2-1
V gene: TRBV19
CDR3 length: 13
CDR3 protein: ASSPGLAGANEQF

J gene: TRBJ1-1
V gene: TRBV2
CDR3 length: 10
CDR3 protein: ASSTSNTEAF

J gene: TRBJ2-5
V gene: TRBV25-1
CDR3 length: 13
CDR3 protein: ASSEPRLYQETQY

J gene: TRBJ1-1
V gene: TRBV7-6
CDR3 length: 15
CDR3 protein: ASSTGGQGLLNTEAF

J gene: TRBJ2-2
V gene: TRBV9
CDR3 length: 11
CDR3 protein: ASSVVVTGELF

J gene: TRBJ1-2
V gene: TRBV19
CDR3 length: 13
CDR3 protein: ASSITAGKGYGYT

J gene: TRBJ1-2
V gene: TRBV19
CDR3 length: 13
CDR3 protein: ASSISVSDNYGYT

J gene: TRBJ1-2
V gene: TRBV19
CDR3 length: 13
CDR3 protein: ASSMGWSDLYGYT

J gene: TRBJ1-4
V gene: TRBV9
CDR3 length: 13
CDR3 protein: ASSVAPRYDEKLF

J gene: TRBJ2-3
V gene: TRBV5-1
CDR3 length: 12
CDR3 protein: ASSFGPSTDTQY

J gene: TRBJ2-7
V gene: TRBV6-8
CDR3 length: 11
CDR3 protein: AISVEPSYEQY

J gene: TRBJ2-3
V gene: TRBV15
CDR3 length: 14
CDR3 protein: ATSRSGLWSTDTQY

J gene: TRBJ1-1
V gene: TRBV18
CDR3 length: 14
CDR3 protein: ASSPADQGANTEAF

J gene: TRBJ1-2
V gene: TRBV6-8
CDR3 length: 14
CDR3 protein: ASSYSRQIVRYGYT

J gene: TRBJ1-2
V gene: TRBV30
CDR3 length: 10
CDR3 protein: AGWGWGYGYT

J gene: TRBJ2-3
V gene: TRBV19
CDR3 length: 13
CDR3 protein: ARDRGQGGTDTQY

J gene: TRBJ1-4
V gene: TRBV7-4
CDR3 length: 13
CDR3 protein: ASSLTRGTNEKLF

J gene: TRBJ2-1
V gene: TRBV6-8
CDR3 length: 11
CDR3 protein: ASSDSGGPRQF

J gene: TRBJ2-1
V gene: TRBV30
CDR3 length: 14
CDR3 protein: AISAGPGASYNEQF

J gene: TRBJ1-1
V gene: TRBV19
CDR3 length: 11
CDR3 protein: ASSMSEETEAF

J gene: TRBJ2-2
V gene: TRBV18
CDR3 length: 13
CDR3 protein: ASSRDSANTGELF

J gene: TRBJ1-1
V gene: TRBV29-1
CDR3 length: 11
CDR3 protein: SVGQTINTEAF

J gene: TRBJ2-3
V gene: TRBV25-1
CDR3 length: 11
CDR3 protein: ASRVQGTDTQY

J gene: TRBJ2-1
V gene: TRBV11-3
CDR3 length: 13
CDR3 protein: ASSLSRVRTNEQF

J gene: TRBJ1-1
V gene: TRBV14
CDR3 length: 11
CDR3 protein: ASSLPGGREAF

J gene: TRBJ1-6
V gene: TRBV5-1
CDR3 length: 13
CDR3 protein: ASSPGSGGNSPLH

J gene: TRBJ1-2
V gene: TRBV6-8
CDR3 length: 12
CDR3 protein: ASSYIGGIYGYT

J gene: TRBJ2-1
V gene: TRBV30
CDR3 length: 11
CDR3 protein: AWSEGHGNEQF

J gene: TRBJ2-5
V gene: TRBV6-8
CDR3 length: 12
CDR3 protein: ASSSPQVPETQY

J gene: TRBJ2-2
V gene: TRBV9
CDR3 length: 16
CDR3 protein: ASSEMPGLAVNTGELF

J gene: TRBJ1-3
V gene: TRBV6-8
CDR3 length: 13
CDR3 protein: ASSYSDSPGNTIY

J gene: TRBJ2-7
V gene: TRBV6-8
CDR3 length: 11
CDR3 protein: ASMRGSVYEQY

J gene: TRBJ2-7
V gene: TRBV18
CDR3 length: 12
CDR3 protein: ASSSMTQTYEQY

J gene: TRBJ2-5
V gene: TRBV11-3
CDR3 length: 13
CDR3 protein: ASSPGTAPGETQY

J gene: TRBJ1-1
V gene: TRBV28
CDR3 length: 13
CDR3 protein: ASSTIGEGNTEAF

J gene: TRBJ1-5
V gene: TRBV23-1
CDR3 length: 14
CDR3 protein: ASSHRQGQGNQPQH

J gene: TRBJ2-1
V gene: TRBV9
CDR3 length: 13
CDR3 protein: ASSERGGSYNEQF

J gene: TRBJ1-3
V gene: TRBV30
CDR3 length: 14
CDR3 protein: AWSVRASYSGNTIY

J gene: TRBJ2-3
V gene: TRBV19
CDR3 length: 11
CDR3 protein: ASSIVGADTQY

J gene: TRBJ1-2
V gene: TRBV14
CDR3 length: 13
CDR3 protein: ASSEEGRTGSFYT

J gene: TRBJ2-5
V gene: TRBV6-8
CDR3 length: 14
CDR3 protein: ASTQSPRGEQETQY

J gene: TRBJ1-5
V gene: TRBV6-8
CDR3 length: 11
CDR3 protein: AISPDGNQPQH

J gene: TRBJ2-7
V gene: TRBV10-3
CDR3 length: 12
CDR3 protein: ASSGGAFYYEQY

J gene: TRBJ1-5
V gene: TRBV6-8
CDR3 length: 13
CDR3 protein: ATPTGGYSNQPQH

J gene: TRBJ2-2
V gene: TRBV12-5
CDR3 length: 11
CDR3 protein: ASGLEGWGELF

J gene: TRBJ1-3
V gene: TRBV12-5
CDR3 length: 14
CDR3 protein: ASGLVPFSSGNTIY

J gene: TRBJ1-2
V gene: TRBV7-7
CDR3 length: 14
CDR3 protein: ASSFGTGGVRDGYT

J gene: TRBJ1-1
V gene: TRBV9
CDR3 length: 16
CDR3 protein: ASSPSQGGGRGRTEAF

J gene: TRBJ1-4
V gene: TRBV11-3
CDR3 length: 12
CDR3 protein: ASSHEVRGEKLF

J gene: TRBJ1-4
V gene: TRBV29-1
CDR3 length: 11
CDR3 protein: SVRDTGYEKLF

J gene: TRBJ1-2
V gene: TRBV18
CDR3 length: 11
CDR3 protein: ASSPDRDHGYT

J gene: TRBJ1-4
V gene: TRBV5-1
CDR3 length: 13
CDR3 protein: ASRGMTATNEKLF